The clone carrying this T cell receptor beta chain was recorded at least ten times. The data originate from a study of human T cells and chemical hapten exposure. During construction of the library, unique molecular identifiers were attached to individual cDNA molecules for quantitative, reproducible TCR counting. Under the authors' procedure: Samples contained a median of about 100,000 TCRs, with a range of about 23,224 to 700,000. A single record per CDR3 protein comes from TCRdb applying MiXCR to the RACE reads. The V and J calls follow TCRdb's processing rather than the paper's. Among about 46,000 distinct CDR3 sequences listed, 3.5% to 4.5% were seen once. The CDR3 is 14 amino acids. Trimming removed 1 base from V and 0 bases from J, with 4 bases in between. Indicated time point: healthy volunteer bleed at 2 weeks. Researchers extracted total RNA from unfractionated whole blood.

This clonotype was obtained from a female donor in good health. Some clones in this sample may be carry-over from other donors' samples. The chain carries TRBV12-3 or TRBV12-4 and TRBJ1-5; D unresolved. The specimen was whole blood. The CDR3: CASSLGDSNQPQHF. The CDR3 region has the DNA TGTGCCAGCAGTTTAGGGGATAGCAATCAGCCCCAGCATTTT.